This TCR beta chain was sequenced during a study of spatial heterogeneity in lung cancer. This clonotype showed up many times. One entry per CDR3 protein, called by TCRdb with MiXCR from the 5' RACE reads. The sample holds about 20,000 distinct CDR3 sequences, 8% to 10% seen once. The germline V and J ends were trimmed by 4 bases and 6 bases, with 6 bases remaining between them. Germline V gene lookup returns CDR1 MDHEN and CDR2 SYDVKM. This CDR3 region has 11 residues. This sample's time point: blood at routine non-recurrence follow-up after resection. This receptor was identified in a female donor with early-stage non-small cell lung cancer. Sequenced material: PBMCs, taken at follow-up. J is TRBJ1-2 and V is TRBV28; no reliable D call. Here the CDR3 DNA reads TGTGCCAGCAGTTCGCGTAATGGCTACACCTTC. It translates to CASSSRNGYTF.